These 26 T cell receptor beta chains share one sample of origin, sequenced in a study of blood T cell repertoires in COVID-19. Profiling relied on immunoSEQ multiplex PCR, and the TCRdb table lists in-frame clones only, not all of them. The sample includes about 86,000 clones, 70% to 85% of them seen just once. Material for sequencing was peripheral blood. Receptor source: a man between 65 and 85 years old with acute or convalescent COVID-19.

The chain's CDR3 is CASSLAGAPYEQYV. DNA for the CDR3: TGTGCCAGCAGTCTAGCGGGGGCCCCCTACGAGCAGTACGTC. The gene calls are TRBV6-5 and TRBJ2-7; TRBD2 matches at 10 bases. Germline V gene sequence: CDR1 MNHEY, CDR2 SVGAGI. V shed 5 bases, J shed 2 bases, and the junction held 3 bases outside the gene matches. The CDR3 spans 14 residues.

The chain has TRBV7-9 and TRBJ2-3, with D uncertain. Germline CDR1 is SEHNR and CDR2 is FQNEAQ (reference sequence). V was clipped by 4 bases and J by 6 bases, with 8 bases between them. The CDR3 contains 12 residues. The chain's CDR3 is CASSYQADTQYF. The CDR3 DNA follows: TGTGCCAGCAGCTACCAGGCGGATACGCAGTATTTT.

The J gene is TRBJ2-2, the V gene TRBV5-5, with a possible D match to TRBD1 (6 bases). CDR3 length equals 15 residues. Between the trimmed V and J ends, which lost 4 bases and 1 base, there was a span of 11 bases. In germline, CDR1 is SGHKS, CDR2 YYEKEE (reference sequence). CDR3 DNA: TGTGCCAGCAGCAGGCCGACAGGGAACACCGGGGAGCTGTTTTTT. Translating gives CASSRPTGNTGELFF.

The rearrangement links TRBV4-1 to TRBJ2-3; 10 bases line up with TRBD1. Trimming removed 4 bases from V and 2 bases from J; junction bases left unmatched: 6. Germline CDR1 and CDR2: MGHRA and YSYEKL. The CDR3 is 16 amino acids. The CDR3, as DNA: TGCGCCAGCAGCCCGAGCGGGACAGGGGCCACAGATACGCAGTATTTT. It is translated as CASSPSGTGATDTQYF.

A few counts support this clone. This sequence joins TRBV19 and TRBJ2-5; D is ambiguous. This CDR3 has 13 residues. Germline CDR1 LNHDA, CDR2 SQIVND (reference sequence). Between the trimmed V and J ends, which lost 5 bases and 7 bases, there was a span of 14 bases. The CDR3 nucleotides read TGTGCCAGTAGTCTGCTTGGTTCCGGGACCCAGTACTTC. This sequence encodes CASSLLGSGTQYF.

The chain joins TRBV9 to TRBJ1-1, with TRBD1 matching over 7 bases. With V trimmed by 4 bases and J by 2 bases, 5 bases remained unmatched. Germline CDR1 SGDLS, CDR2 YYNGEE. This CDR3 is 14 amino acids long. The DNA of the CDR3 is TGTGCCAGCAGCCTCGGGACAGCTAACACTGAAGCTTTCTTT. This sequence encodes CASSLGTANTEAFF.

Here the CDR3 reads CASSLEGGHIMREQFF. CDR3 sequence (DNA): TGCGCCAGCAGCTTGGAAGGGGGTCACATAATGAGGGAGCAGTTCTTC. The chain couples TRBV5-1 to TRBJ2-1, with D tentatively TRBD1 (6 bases). Germline V gives CDR1 SGHRS, CDR2 YFSETQ. This CDR3 spans 16 amino acids. Trimming shortened V by 0 bases and J by 10 bases, and 20 bases separated the two germline ends.

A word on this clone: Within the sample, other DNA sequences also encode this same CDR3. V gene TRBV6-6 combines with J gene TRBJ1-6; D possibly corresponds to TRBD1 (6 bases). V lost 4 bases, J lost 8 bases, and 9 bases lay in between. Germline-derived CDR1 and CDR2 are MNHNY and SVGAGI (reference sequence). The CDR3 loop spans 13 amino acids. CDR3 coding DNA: TGTGCCAGCAGTTCGGGGGGCCATTCACCCCTCCACTTT. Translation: CASSSGGHSPLHF.

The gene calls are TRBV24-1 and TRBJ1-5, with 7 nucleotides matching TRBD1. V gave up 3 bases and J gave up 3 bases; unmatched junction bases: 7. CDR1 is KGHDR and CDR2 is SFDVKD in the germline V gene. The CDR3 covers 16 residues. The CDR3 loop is CATSDVKTGNNQPQHF. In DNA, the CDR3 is TGTGCCACCAGTGATGTCAAGACAGGGAACAATCAGCCCCAGCATTTT.

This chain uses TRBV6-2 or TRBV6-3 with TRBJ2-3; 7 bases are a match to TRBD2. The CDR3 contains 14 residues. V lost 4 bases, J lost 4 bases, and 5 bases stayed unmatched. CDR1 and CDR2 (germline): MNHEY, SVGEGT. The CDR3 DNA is TGTGCCAGCAGTTGGGTGGGGGGGGCAGATACGCAGTATTTT. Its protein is CASSWVGGADTQYF.

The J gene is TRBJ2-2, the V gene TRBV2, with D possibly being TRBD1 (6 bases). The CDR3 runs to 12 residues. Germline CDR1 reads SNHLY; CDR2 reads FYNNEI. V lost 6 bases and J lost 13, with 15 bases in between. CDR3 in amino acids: CASSRTVVGLFF. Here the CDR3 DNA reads TGTGCCAGCAGCCGGACAGTCGTGGGGCTGTTTTTT.

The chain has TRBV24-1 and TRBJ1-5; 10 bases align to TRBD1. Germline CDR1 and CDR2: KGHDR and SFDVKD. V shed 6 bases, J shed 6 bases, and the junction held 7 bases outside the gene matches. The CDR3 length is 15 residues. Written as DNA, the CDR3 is TGTGCCACCAGTCCCGGGACAGGGGCGGGTCAGCCCCAGCATTTT. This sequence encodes CATSPGTGAGQPQHF.

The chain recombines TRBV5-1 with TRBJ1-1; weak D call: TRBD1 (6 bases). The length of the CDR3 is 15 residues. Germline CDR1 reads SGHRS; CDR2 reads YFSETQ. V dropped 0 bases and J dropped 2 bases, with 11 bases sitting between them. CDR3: CASSLEDSQNTEAFF. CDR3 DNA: TGCGCCAGCAGCTTGGAGGACAGCCAAAACACTGAAGCTTTCTTT.

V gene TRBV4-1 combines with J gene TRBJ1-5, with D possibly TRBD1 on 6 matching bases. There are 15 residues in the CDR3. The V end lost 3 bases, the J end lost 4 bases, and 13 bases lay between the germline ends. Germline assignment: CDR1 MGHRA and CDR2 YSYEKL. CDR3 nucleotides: TGCGCCAGCAGCCACCGACAGGCGTGGAATCAGCCCCAGCATTTT. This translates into CASSHRQAWNQPQHF.

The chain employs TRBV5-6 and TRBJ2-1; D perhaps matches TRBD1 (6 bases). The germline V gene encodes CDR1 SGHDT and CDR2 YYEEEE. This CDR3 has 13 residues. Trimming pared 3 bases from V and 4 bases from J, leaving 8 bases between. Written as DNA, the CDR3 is TGTGCCAGCAGCTCGGACAGTTACAATGAGCAGTTCTTC. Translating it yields CASSSDSYNEQFF. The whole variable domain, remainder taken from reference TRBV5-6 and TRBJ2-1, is DAGVTQSPTHLIKTRGQQVTLRCSPKSGHDTVSWYQQALGQGPQFIFQYYEEEERQRGNFPDRFSGHQFPNYSSELNVNALLLGDSALYLCASSSDSYNEQFFGPGTRLTVL.

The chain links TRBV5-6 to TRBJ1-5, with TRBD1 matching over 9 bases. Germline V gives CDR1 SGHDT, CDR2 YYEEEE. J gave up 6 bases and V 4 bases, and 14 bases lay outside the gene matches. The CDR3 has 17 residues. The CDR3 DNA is TGTGCCAGCAGCCCTCCCCGGGGACAGGGCACAAGTCAGCCCCAGCATTTT. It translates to CASSPPRGQGTSQPQHF.

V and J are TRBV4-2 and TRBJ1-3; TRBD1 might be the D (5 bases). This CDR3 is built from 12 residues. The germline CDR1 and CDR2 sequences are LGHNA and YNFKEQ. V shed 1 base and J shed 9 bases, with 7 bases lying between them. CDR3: CASSQGGGTIYF. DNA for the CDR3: TGTGCCAGCAGCCAAGGCGGGGGCACCATATATTTT.

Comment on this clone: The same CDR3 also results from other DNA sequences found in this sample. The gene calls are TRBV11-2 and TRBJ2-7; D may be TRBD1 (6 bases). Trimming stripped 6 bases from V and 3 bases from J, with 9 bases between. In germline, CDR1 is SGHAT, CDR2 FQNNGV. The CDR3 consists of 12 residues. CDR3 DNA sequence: TGTGCCAGCAGTTGGACAGACTACGAGCAGTACTTC. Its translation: CASSWTDYEQYF.

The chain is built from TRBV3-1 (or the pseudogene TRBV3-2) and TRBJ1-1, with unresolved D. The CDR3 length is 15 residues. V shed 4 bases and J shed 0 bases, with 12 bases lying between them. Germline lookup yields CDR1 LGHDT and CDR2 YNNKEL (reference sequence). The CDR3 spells CASSPGVFMNTEAFF. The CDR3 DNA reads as TGTGCCAGCAGCCCCGGGGTCTTCATGAACACTGAAGCTTTCTTT.

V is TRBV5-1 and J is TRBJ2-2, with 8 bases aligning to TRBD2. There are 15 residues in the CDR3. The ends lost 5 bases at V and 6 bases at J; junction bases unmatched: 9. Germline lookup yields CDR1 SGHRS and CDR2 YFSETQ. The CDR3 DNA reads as TGCGCCAGCAGTTCTGGCGGGGGGCAGGCCGGGGAGCTGTTTTTT. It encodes CASSSGGGQAGELFF.

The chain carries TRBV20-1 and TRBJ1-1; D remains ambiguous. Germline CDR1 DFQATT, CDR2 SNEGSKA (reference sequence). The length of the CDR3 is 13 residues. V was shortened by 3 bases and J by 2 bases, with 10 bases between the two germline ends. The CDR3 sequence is CSASLQANTEAFF. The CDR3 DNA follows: TGCAGTGCTAGTCTGCAGGCCAACACTGAAGCTTTCTTT.

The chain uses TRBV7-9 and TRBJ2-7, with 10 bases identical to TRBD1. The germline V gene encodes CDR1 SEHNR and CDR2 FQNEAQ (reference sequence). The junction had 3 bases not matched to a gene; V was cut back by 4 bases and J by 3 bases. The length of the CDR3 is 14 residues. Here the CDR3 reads CASSSGQGVYEQYF. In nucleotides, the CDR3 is TGTGCCAGCAGCTCCGGACAGGGGGTCTACGAGCAGTACTTC.

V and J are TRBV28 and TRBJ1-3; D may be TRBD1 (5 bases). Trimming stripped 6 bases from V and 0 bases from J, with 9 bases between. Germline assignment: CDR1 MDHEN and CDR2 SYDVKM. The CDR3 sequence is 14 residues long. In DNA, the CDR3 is TGTGCCAGCAGCCAGGGTTACTCTGGAAACACCATATATTTT. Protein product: CASSQGYSGNTIYF.

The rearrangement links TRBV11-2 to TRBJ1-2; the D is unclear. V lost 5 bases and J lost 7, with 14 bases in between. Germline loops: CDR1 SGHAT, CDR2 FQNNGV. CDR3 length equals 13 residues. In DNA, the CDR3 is TGTGCCAGCAGCCCCCTAATGGGGAGTGGCTACACCTTC. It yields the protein CASSPLMGSGYTF. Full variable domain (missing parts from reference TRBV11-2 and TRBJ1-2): EAGVAQSPRYKIIEKRQSVAFWCNPISGHATLYWYQQILGQGPKLLIQFQNNGVVDDSQLPKDRFSAERLKGVDSTLKIQPAKLEDSAVYLCASSPLMGSGYTFGSGTRLTVV.

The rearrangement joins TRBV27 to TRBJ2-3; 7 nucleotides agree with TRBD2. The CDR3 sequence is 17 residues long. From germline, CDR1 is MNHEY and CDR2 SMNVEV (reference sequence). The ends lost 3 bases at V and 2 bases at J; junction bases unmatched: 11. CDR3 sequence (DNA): TGTGCCAGCAGTTTGCTGAGCGGGGCGTACCTCACAGATACGCAGTATTTT. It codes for CASSLLSGAYLTDTQYF.

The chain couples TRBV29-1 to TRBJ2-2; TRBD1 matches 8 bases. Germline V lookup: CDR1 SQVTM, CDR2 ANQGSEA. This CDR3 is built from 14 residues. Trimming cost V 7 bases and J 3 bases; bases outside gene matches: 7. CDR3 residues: CSARTGIDTGELFF. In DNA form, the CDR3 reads TGCAGCGCCCGGACAGGGATCGACACCGGGGAGCTGTTTTTT.